These 25 T cell receptor beta chains originate from one sample sequenced in a study of T cell responses to AZD1222 COVID-19 vaccine. The data were produced by immunoSEQ multiplex PCR, yet TCRdb's version contains in-frame clones alone and is incomplete. This sample has 180,000 or so clones, with 90% to 95% found just once. Sample: peripheral blood, taken on day 0 of AZD1222 vaccination. The receptor source for this set is an adult in good health.

A few counts support this clone. The chain joins TRBV29-1 to TRBJ1-1, with D possibly being TRBD1 (6 bases). The V end lost 6 bases, the J end lost 0 bases, and 14 bases lay between the germline ends. Germline CDR1 and CDR2: SQVTM and ANQGSEA. This CDR3 has 14 amino acids. The CDR3 region is CSVDKTGLNTEAFF. The CDR3 nucleotides are TGCAGCGTAGACAAGACAGGCTTGAACACTGAAGCTTTCTTT.

The chain recombines TRBV27 with TRBJ2-1, with no clear D. Per germline, CDR1 MNHEY and CDR2 SMNVEV (reference sequence). This CDR3 spans 12 amino acids. With 3 bases removed from V and 9 bases from J, the gap between germline ends came to 9 bases. Written as DNA, the CDR3 is TGTGCCAGCAGTTTTTTCCCGGGTGAGCAGTTCTTC. As protein: CASSFFPGEQFF.

The chain carries TRBV11-2 and TRBJ1-2, with 8 nucleotides matching TRBD1. In germline, CDR1 is SGHAT, CDR2 FQNNGV. With 1 base clipped from V and 9 bases from J, the junction kept 4 bases outside the gene matches. The CDR3 totals 13 residues. CDR3 amino acids: CASSLGQGASYTF. The CDR3 bases are TGTGCCAGCAGCTTAGGCCAGGGGGCCAGCTACACCTTC.

The J gene is TRBJ1-1, the V gene TRBV7-2, with D hard to call. This CDR3 spans 15 amino acids. Germline lookup yields CDR1 SGHTA and CDR2 FQGNSA. V shed 3 bases and J shed 1 base, with 12 bases lying between them. CDR3 loop: CASSFETWRNTEAFF. The CDR3 nucleotides are TGTGCCAGCAGCTTCGAAACGTGGAGGAACACTGAAGCTTTCTTT.

This CDR3 is CASSIAGDGSNYGYTF. As DNA, the CDR3 is TGTGCCAGTAGTATCGCGGGGGATGGGTCTAACTATGGCTACACCTTC. The rearrangement joins TRBV19 to TRBJ1-2; weak D call: TRBD1 (5 bases). CDR1 LNHDA and CDR2 SQIVND come from the germline V gene (reference sequence). The length of the CDR3 is 16 residues. V shed 3 bases and J shed 0 bases, with 14 bases lying between them.

CDR3 DNA: TGTGCCAGCAGCTTGGACAGGGGATTGACTGAAGCTTTCTTT. Translating it yields CASSLDRGLTEAFF. The chain has TRBV5-6 and TRBJ1-1; 7 bases match TRBD1. V lost 0 bases, J lost 5 bases, and 4 bases stayed unmatched. The CDR3 totals 14 residues. Germline V gene data show CDR1 as SGHDT and CDR2 as YYEEEE.

V gene TRBV19 combines with J gene TRBJ1-1; a possible D gene is TRBD1 (6 bases). The CDR3 is 16 amino acids. Trimming took off 0 bases at V and 1 base at J, with 12 bases between the two ends. Germline values: CDR1 LNHDA, CDR2 SQIVND (reference sequence). This CDR3 is CASSIDGQLGNTEAFF. The DNA of the CDR3 is TGTGCCAGTAGTATAGACGGACAGCTCGGGAACACTGAAGCTTTCTTT.

This clone came up a few times. The chain is built from TRBV5-1 and TRBJ2-7, with D possibly matching TRBD1 (8 bases). Trimming removed 4 bases from V and 7 bases from J, with 15 bases in between. Germline lookup yields CDR1 SGHRS and CDR2 YFSETQ. The CDR3 sequence is 13 residues long. CDR3 nucleotide sequence: TGCGCCAGCAGCGTCGACAGGGGAGGGGAGCAGTACTTC. It encodes CASSVDRGGEQYF. The whole variable domain, remainder taken from reference TRBV5-1 and TRBJ2-7, is KAGVTQTPRYLIKTRGQQVTLSCSPISGHRSVSWYQQTPGQGLQFLFEYFSETQRNKGNFPGRFSGRQFSNSRSEMNVSTLELGDSALYLCASSVDRGGEQYFGPGTRLTVT.

This clone was observed a handful of times. This rearrangement joins TRBV21-1 to TRBJ2-7. TRBV21-1 is a recognized pseudogene. The CDR3 has 12 amino acids. In DNA form, the CDR3 reads TGTGCCAGCAGCCCCGGGGGCGGTGAGCAGTACTTC. It codes for CASSPGGGEQYF.

In its sample, this clone was seen a few times. CDR3 protein: CASSEGGAIDYEQYF. The CDR3 DNA reads as TGTGCCAGCAGTGAGGGGGGGGCTATAGACTACGAGCAGTACTTC. V and J are TRBV2 and TRBJ2-7, with TRBD2 as a possible D gene (7 bases). CDR1 is SNHLY, CDR2 FYNNEI, per germline. The CDR3 consists of 15 residues. Trimming removed 3 bases at V and 3 bases at J, with 15 bases between.

The chain carries TRBV19 and TRBJ2-1; 9 nucleotides line up with TRBD2. The CDR3 runs 15 residues. Germline V gives CDR1 LNHDA, CDR2 SQIVND (reference sequence). The ends lost 7 bases at V and 2 bases at J; junction bases unmatched: 6. CDR3: CASMTSGRPYNEQFF. In DNA form, the CDR3 reads TGTGCCAGTATGACTAGCGGACGTCCCTACAATGAGCAGTTCTTC. Based on the CDR3 plus reference TRBV19 and TRBJ2-1, the full variable domain is DGGITQSPKYLFRKEGQNVTLSCEQNLNHDAMYWYRQDPGQGLRLIYYSQIVNDFQKGDIAEGYSVSREKKESFPLTVTSAQKNPTAFYLCASMTSGRPYNEQFFGPGTRLTVL.

This chain links TRBV12-3 or TRBV12-4 with TRBJ1-2; D remains unclear. This CDR3 contains 13 residues. Trimming took 0 bases from V and 5 from J, leaving 7 bases between them. CDR3 nucleotides: TGTGCCAGCAGTTTAGCAAGCCAGTATGGCTACACCTTC. Its protein product is CASSLASQYGYTF.

This clone was counted between two and nine times. The V and J genes are TRBV13 and TRBJ2-7; 8 positions agree with TRBD1. Losses at the gene ends were 2 bases for V and 0 bases for J; bases not matched to a gene: 9. The CDR3 spans 17 residues. Germline CDR1 reads PRHDT; CDR2 reads FYEKMQ (reference sequence). The CDR3 nucleotides read TGTGCCAGCAGCTTAAGGTCGAACAGGGGGAGCTCCTACGAGCAGTACTTC. Translated, it gives CASSLRSNRGSSYEQYF.

This rearrangement joins TRBV4-2 to TRBJ1-1; D is unclear. V was trimmed by 0 bases and J by 4 bases, leaving 18 bases between them. The CDR3 has 17 residues. Germline V lookup: CDR1 LGHNA, CDR2 YNFKEQ. CDR3 DNA: TGTGCCAGCAGCCAAGACCTAGCTCCTTTTTCGGGCACTGAAGCTTTCTTT. Translated, it gives CASSQDLAPFSGTEAFF.

V and J are TRBV5-1 and TRBJ2-1, with 10 bases that match TRBD2. Trimming at V came to 1 base and at J to 0 bases, leaving 1 base not matched to a gene. This CDR3 spans 16 amino acids. CDR1 and CDR2 from the germline V gene are SGHRS and YFSETQ. The CDR3: CASSLSSGGSYNEQFF. The DNA of the CDR3 is TGCGCCAGCAGCTTGTCTAGCGGGGGCTCCTACAATGAGCAGTTCTTC.

The chain joins TRBV5-1 to TRBJ2-5; no definite D call. CDR1 is SGHRS, CDR2 YFSETQ, per germline. CDR3 size: 11 residues. V lost 4 bases and J 1 base, leaving 2 bases between the germline ends. The CDR3 DNA is TGCGCCAGCAGCGCCCAAGAGACCCAGTACTTC. Protein: CASSAQETQYF.

V usage is TRBV4-2 and J usage is TRBJ2-3; the match to TRBD1 covers 9 bases. Germline assignment: CDR1 LGHNA and CDR2 YNFKEQ. This CDR3 is 15 amino acids long. Losses at the gene ends were 1 base for V and 5 bases for J; bases not matched to a gene: 4. The CDR3 coding sequence is TGTGCCAGCAGCCAAGGAGGACAGGGGCTAGATACGCAGTATTTT. Its protein product is CASSQGGQGLDTQYF.

The count of this clone is one. V and J are TRBV30 and TRBJ1-2, with a tentative D call TRBD1 (5 bases). CDR1 is GTSNPN, CDR2 SVGIG, per germline (reference sequence). V shed 1 base and J shed 9 bases, with 36 bases lying between them. The CDR3 extends over 20 amino acids. The DNA of the CDR3 is TGTGCCTGGAGTGGGGGTCAAAGGACATCCAACAGGCTTAATCTCATTCGCTACACCTTC. Translation: CAWSGGQRTSNRLNLIRYTF.

This sequence joins TRBV9 and TRBJ2-2, with TRBD1 as a possible D gene (6 bases). The CDR3 totals 13 residues. Trimming removed 3 bases from V and 6 bases from J, with 9 bases in between. Looked up from germline, CDR1 is SGDLS and CDR2 is YYNGEE. The CDR3 spells CASSGQVSGELFF. CDR3 bases: TGTGCCAGCAGCGGACAGGTCTCCGGGGAGCTGTTTTTT.

The gene calls are TRBV5-4 and TRBJ2-3; TRBD2 aligns across 12 bases. The CDR3 extends over 14 amino acids. Germline V gene sequence: CDR1 SGHNT, CDR2 YYREEE (reference sequence). J gave up 2 bases and V 8 bases, and 3 bases lay outside the gene matches. CDR3 in amino acids: CASGTSGYTDTQYF. For the CDR3, the DNA is TGTGCCAGTGGGACTAGCGGGTACACAGATACGCAGTATTTT.

J is TRBJ1-2 and V is TRBV3-1 (or the pseudogene TRBV3-2); D unclear. Germline-derived CDR1 and CDR2 are LGHDT and YNNKEL (reference sequence). Trimming stripped 2 bases from V and 0 bases from J, with 4 bases between. CDR3 size: 13 residues. The DNA of the CDR3 is TGTGCCAGCAGCCAATTTCCTAACTATGGCTACACCTTC. This translates into CASSQFPNYGYTF.

The chain combines TRBV19 with TRBJ1-4, with D possibly TRBD1 on 6 matching bases. Trimming removed 7 bases from V and 7 bases from J, with 13 bases in between. Germline CDR1 is LNHDA and CDR2 is SQIVND (reference sequence). The CDR3 extends over 13 amino acids. CDR3 sequence (DNA): TGTGCCAGTAACCAGGGGCGCACTGAAAAACTGTTTTTT. It translates to CASNQGRTEKLFF.

The rearrangement links TRBV15 to TRBJ1-5, with a tentative D call TRBD1 (5 bases). Germline assignment: CDR1 LNHNV and CDR2 YYDKDF (reference sequence). The CDR3 covers 14 residues. The V and J ends lost 2 bases and 5 bases respectively, with 10 bases between them. The CDR3 region is CATSRFQGHQPQHF. CDR3 DNA sequence: TGTGCCACCAGCAGATTTCAGGGTCATCAGCCCCAGCATTTT.

V is TRBV5-4 and J is TRBJ2-1, with TRBD2 as a possible D gene (5 bases). The ends were cut back, 0 bases at V and 3 bases at J, with 13 bases in the middle. The CDR3 has 16 amino acids. Per the germline V gene, CDR1 is SGHNT and CDR2 is YYREEE (reference sequence). The CDR3 DNA is TGTGCCAGCAGCTTGGCCATCGCGGGCCTCTACAATGAGCAGTTCTTC. Translation: CASSLAIAGLYNEQFF.

The chain recombines TRBV27 with TRBJ2-5, with unresolved D. V dropped 7 bases and J dropped 6 bases, with 9 bases sitting between them. The CDR3 runs 11 residues. Per germline, CDR1 MNHEY and CDR2 SMNVEV (reference sequence). CDR3 nucleotide sequence: TGTGCCAGCACCGTGGGGAAGACCCAGTACTTC. Residues: CASTVGKTQYF.